The source of this TCR beta chain is a study of T cells after yellow fever vaccination. The CDR3 is 13 amino acids. Germline values: CDR1 SGHDN, CDR2 FVKESK. Deletions cut 2 bases from V and 3 bases from J, with 8 bases between. Making TCR cDNA involved 5'RACE template switching, which added UMIs and a universal primer site. A single record per CDR3 protein comes from TCRdb applying MiXCR to the 5' RACE reads. Found here are a few hundred thousand distinct CDR3 sequences, 8.5% to 10% of them singletons; the top ten hold over 15%. This specimen was PBMCs, taken on the day of the first yellow fever vaccination. The chain employs TRBV14 and TRBJ2-7; D is undetermined. The clonotype originates from a man aged 18 to 35 who received the YFV17D yellow fever vaccine. CDR3 amino acids: CASSQRQLYEQYF. The CDR3 DNA reads as TGTGCCAGCAGCCAAAGGCAGCTCTACGAGCAGTACTTC.